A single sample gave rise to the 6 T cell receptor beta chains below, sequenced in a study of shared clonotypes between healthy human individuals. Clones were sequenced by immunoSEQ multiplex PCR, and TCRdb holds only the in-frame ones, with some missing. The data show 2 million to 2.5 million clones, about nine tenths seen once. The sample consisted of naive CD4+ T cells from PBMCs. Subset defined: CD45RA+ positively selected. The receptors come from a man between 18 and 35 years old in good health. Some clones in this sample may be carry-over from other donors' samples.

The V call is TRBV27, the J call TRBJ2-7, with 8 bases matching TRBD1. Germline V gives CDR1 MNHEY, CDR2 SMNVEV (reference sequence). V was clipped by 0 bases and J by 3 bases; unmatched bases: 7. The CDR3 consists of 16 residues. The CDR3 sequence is CASSLSRAGGLYEQYF. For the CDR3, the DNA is TGTGCCAGCAGTTTATCGCGGGCAGGGGGCCTCTACGAGCAGTACTTC.

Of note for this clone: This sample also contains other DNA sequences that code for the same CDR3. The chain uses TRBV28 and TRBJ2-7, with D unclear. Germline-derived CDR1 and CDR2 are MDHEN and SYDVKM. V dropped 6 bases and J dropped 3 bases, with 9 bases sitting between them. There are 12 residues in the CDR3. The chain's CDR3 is CASSVGIYEQYF. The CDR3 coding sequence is TGTGCCAGCAGCGTAGGGATCTACGAGCAGTACTTC.

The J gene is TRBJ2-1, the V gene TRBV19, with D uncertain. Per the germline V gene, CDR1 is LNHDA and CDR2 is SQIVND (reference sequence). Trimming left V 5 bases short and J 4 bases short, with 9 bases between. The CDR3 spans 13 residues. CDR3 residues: CASSAPEYNEQFF. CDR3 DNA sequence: TGTGCCAGTAGTGCTCCTGAATACAATGAGCAGTTCTTC.

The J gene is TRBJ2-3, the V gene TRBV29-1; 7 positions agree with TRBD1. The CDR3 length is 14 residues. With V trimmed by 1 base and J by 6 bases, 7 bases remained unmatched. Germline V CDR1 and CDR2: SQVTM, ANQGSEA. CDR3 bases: TGCAGCGTTGAAGGAAGCACAGGGGTTGATACGCAGTATTTT. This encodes CSVEGSTGVDTQYF.

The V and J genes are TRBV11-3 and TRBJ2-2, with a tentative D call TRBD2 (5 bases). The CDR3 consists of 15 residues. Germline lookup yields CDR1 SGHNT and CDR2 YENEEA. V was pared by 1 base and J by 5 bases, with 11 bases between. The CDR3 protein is CASSLGERQTGELFF. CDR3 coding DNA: TGTGCCAGCAGCTTAGGAGAGCGGCAAACCGGGGAGCTGTTTTTT.

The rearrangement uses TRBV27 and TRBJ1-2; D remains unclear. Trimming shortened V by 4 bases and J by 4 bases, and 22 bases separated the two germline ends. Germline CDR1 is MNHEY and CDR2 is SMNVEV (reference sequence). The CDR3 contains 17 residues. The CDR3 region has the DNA TGTGCCAGCAGTTCCCGGATAAGAGGCCACACGGCCTATGGCTACACCTTC. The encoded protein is CASSSRIRGHTAYGYTF.